This is a list of T cell receptor beta chains from one sample in a study of human T cells and chemical hapten exposure. In TCRdb, the RACE reads were re-called with MiXCR into one record per CDR3 protein. The sample has about 120,000 distinct CDR3 sequences; roughly 13% are singletons. The material sequenced was whole blood, taken in connection with sensitization to the hapten diphenylcyclopropenone (DPC). These receptors originate from a man aged 18-30 years with alopecia areata. Some clones in this sample may be carry-over from other donors' samples. The CDR3 runs from the conserved cysteine through the conserved F or W. The D gene is left open where the match is weak. Some rows mark clone size as missing; the rest say once, few, many or name a class of expanded clone.

V gene: TRBV4-1
D gene: NA
clone size: many
J gene: TRBJ2-1
CDR3 protein: CASSQDPGSWEQFF
CDR3 DNA: TGCGCCAGCAGCCAAGATCCGGGGTCTTGGGAGCAGTTCTTC

V gene: TRBV7-2
D gene: NA
clone size: NA
J gene: TRBJ2-1
CDR3 protein: CASSHRSYNEQFF
CDR3 DNA: TGTGCCAGCAGCCACCGCTCCTACAATGAGCAGTTCTTC

V gene: TRBV2
D gene: TRBD1
clone size: NA
J gene: TRBJ1-3
CDR3 protein: CASRGQGATGNTIYF
CDR3 DNA: TGTGCCAGCAGAGGACAGGGGGCAACTGGAAACACCATATATTTT

V gene: TRBV5-1
D gene: NA
clone size: NA
J gene: TRBJ2-7
CDR3 protein: CTSSRGDNSYEQYF
CDR3 DNA: TGCACCAGCAGCAGGGGGGACAACTCCTACGAGCAGTACTTC

V gene: TRBV29-1
D gene: NA
clone size: NA
J gene: TRBJ2-1
CDR3 protein: CSAEGQQKSYNEQFF
CDR3 DNA: TGCAGCGCCGAAGGGCAGCAAAAATCCTACAATGAGCAGTTCTTC

V gene: TRBV2
D gene: NA
clone size: few
J gene: TRBJ2-2
CDR3 protein: CASRPTIGPGELFF
CDR3 DNA: TGTGCCAGCAGGCCAACGATCGGGCCCGGGGAGCTGTTTTTT

V gene: TRBV28
D gene: NA
clone size: few
J gene: TRBJ1-1
CDR3 protein: CASSAWGDQNTEAFF
CDR3 DNA: TGTGCCAGCAGTGCCTGGGGGGACCAGAACACTGAAGCTTTCTTT

V gene: TRBV7-8
D gene: NA
clone size: NA
J gene: TRBJ1-6
CDR3 protein: CASSDRWQGKSPLHF
CDR3 DNA: TGTGCCAGCAGCGACCGCTGGCAGGGTAAATCACCCCTCCACTTT

V gene: TRBV6-2/TRBV6-3
D gene: NA
clone size: NA
J gene: TRBJ1-5
CDR3 protein: CASSPLGGPQPQHF
CDR3 DNA: TGTGCCAGCAGTCCCCTTGGGGGACCTCAGCCCCAGCATTTT

V gene: TRBV11-3
D gene: NA
clone size: NA
J gene: TRBJ2-2
CDR3 protein: CASSEVGSGTGELFF
CDR3 DNA: TGTGCCAGCAGCGAGGTGGGGTCCGGGACCGGGGAGCTGTTTTTT

V gene: TRBV18
D gene: NA
clone size: many
J gene: TRBJ2-7
CDR3 protein: CASSRAGGSYEQYF
CDR3 DNA: TGTGCCAGCTCACGAGCTGGCGGATCCTACGAGCAGTACTTC

V gene: TRBV3-1
D gene: TRBD2
clone size: NA
J gene: TRBJ2-5
CDR3 protein: CASSQEGPAGGQETQYF
CDR3 DNA: TGTGCCAGCAGCCAAGAAGGCCCAGCGGGGGGTCAAGAGACCCAGTACTTC

V gene: TRBV7-3
D gene: NA
clone size: few
J gene: TRBJ1-2
CDR3 protein: CASSLTTGNGYTF
CDR3 DNA: TGTGCCAGCAGCTTAACGACCGGGAATGGCTACACCTTC

V gene: TRBV11-2
D gene: NA
clone size: few
J gene: TRBJ2-2
CDR3 protein: CASSFSGSPNTGELFF
CDR3 DNA: TGTGCCAGCAGCTTTTCGGGGTCGCCGAACACCGGGGAGCTGTTTTTT

V gene: TRBV28
D gene: TRBD1
clone size: NA
J gene: TRBJ1-5
CDR3 protein: CATSGTGHQPQHF
CDR3 DNA: TGTGCCACCTCCGGGACAGGGCATCAGCCCCAGCATTTT

V gene: TRBV12-3/TRBV12-4
D gene: NA
clone size: NA
J gene: TRBJ1-5
CDR3 protein: CASSLMWNQPQHF
CDR3 DNA: TGTGCCAGCAGTTTAATGTGGAATCAGCCCCAGCATTTT

V gene: TRBV18
D gene: NA
clone size: NA
J gene: TRBJ2-7
CDR3 protein: CASSPRHGSYEQYF
CDR3 DNA: TGTGCCAGCTCACCACGACACGGAAGCTACGAGCAGTACTTC

V gene: TRBV6-1
D gene: NA
clone size: NA
J gene: TRBJ1-2
CDR3 protein: CASRPTGWQSYGYTF
CDR3 DNA: TGTGCCAGCAGGCCCACGGGGTGGCAGTCCTATGGCTACACCTTC

V gene: TRBV7-2
D gene: NA
clone size: NA
J gene: TRBJ1-4
CDR3 protein: CASSLNSGGEKLFF
CDR3 DNA: TGTGCCAGCAGCTTAAACAGCGGTGGCGAAAAACTGTTTTTT

V gene: TRBV4-3
D gene: TRBD1
clone size: once
J gene: TRBJ2-3
CDR3 protein: CASSQSYRGITDTQYF
CDR3 DNA: TGCGCCAGCAGCCAATCATACAGGGGTATTACAGATACGCAGTATTTT

V gene: TRBV4-3
D gene: NA
clone size: NA
J gene: TRBJ2-3
CDR3 protein: CASSQTGSWTDTQYF
CDR3 DNA: TGCGCCAGCAGCCAAACAGGGTCGTGGACAGATACGCAGTATTTT

V gene: TRBV12-3/TRBV12-4
D gene: NA
clone size: NA
J gene: TRBJ1-6
CDR3 protein: CASSLAEGSPLHF
CDR3 DNA: TGTGCCAGCAGTTTAGCGGAAGGGTCACCCCTCCACTTT

V gene: TRBV6-2/TRBV6-3
D gene: NA
clone size: NA
J gene: TRBJ1-6
CDR3 protein: CASSPRTGLYNSPLHF
CDR3 DNA: TGTGCCAGCAGCCCTCGAACAGGTCTCTACAATTCACCCCTCCACTTT

V gene: TRBV10-3
D gene: NA
clone size: NA
J gene: TRBJ1-1
CDR3 protein: CAISERDEAFF
CDR3 DNA: TGTGCCATCAGTGAACGGGATGAAGCTTTCTTT

V gene: TRBV11-2
D gene: TRBD1
clone size: NA
J gene: TRBJ2-1
CDR3 protein: CASSSIQGARNEQFF
CDR3 DNA: TGTGCCAGCAGCTCCATACAGGGGGCAAGGAATGAGCAGTTCTTC

V gene: TRBV27
D gene: NA
clone size: few
J gene: TRBJ1-6
CDR3 protein: CASSPLWGVGSPLHF
CDR3 DNA: TGTGCCAGCAGTCCCTTGTGGGGCGTGGGTTCACCCCTCCACTTT

V gene: TRBV29-1
D gene: NA
clone size: few
J gene: TRBJ1-6
CDR3 protein: CSVKGGDNSPLHF
CDR3 DNA: TGCAGCGTTAAAGGAGGGGATAATTCACCCCTCCACTTT

V gene: TRBV21-1
D gene: NA
clone size: few
J gene: TRBJ2-2
CDR3 protein: CASSRKPPGSCFF
CDR3 DNA: NA

V gene: TRBV18
D gene: NA
clone size: few
J gene: TRBJ2-5
CDR3 protein: CASSPRRGEETQYF
CDR3 DNA: TGTGCCAGCTCACCACGTCGGGGAGAAGAGACCCAGTACTTC

V gene: TRBV5-1
D gene: NA
clone size: once
J gene: TRBJ2-7
CDR3 protein: CASSPSVTYEQYF
CDR3 DNA: TGCGCCAGCAGCCCTTCAGTGACCTACGAGCAGTACTTC

V gene: TRBV5-6
D gene: TRBD2
clone size: few
J gene: TRBJ2-5
CDR3 protein: CASSGGVQETQYF
CDR3 DNA: TGTGCCAGCTCGGGGGGAGTCCAAGAGACCCAGTACTTC